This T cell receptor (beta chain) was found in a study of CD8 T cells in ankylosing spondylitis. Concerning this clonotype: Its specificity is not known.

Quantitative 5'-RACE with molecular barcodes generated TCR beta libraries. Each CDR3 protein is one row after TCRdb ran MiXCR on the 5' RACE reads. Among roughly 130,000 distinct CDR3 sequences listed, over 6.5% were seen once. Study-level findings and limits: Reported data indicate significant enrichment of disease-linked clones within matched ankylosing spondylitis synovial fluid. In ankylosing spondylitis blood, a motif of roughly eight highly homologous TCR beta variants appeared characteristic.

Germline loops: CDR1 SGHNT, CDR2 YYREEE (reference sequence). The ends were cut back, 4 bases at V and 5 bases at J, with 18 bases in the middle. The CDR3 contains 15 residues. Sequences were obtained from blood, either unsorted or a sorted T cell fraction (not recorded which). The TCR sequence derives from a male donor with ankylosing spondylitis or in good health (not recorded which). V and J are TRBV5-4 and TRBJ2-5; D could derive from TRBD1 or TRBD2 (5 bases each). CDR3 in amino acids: CASSPAPGRGETQYF. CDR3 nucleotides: TGTGCCAGCAGCCCCGCGCCGGGGCGCGGGGAGACCCAGTACTTC.